The source of this T cell receptor beta chain is a study of T cell repertoires in cytomegalovirus infection. Background on the study: Shared public TCR beta signatures pointed to both CMV infection and a matching HLA type.

Whole-study findings and limits: The cumulative frequency of public TCR beta families identified carriers of CMV plus the relevant HLA.

TCRdb reprocessed the reads via MiXCR and lists one record per CDR3 protein. The sample has about 450,000 distinct CDR3 sequences, roughly 30% seen once. The germline CDR1 and CDR2 sequences are SEHNR and FQNEAQ (reference sequence). The CDR3 consists of 14 residues. V lost 3 bases and J 2 bases, leaving 10 bases between the germline ends. Only a few counts were recorded for this clonotype. What it binds is unknown. The chain uses TRBV7-9 and TRBJ1-1, with unresolved D. This clonotype was obtained from a human donor in good health (CMV status not recorded). Some clones in this sample may be carry-over from other donors' samples. The sequencing sample was made of PBMCs. CDR3 loop: CASSFHIGNTEAFF. The CDR3 DNA reads as TGTGCCAGCAGCTTTCACATAGGTAACACTGAAGCTTTCTTT.